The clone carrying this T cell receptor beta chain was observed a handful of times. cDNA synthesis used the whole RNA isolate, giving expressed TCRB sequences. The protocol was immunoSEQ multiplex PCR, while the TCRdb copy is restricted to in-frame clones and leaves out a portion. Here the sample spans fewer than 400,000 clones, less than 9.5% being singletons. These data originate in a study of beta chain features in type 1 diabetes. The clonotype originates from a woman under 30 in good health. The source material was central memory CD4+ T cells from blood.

The CDR3 DNA sequence: TGTGCCAGCAGTTTAGGGGGCGGCCCAGGCACAGATACGCAGTATTTT. Its protein is CASSLGGGPGTDTQYF. The rearrangement uses TRBV28 and TRBJ2-3; perhaps TRBD1 as D (6 bases). Germline V gene data show CDR1 as MDHEN and CDR2 as SYDVKM. The CDR3 runs 16 residues. V was pared by 2 bases and J by 1 base, with 13 bases between.